A single TCR beta chain is shown here with its context. The data were obtained in a study of blood T cell repertoires in COVID-19. Overall study: The samples span acute and convalescent COVID-19 from the United States, Italy and Spain. From T cells, B-cell-depleted T cells, or PBMCs came the material, which was cDNA or gDNA.

CDR3 length: 12 residues. V was cut by 5 bases and J by 0 bases, with 4 bases left in between. Original data processing: Estimated nucleated cell counts came from reference gene primer amplification. This table comes from immunoSEQ multiplex PCR, and its TCRdb copy is limited to in-frame clones, with some not included. That table gives V, J and clone size, and the DNA gave D and trimming. The sample contains approximately 97,000 clones, 70% to 90% of which appear only once. The V call is TRBV12-3 or TRBV12-4, the J call TRBJ2-5; D is ambiguous. The material sequenced was peripheral blood. The clonotype originates from a man between 45 and 60 years old with active or convalescent COVID-19. The CDR3 DNA sequence: TGTGCCAGCAGTGAGTACCAAGAGACCCAGTACTTC. Translation: CASSEYQETQYF.